This note documents a single T cell receptor (beta chain) sequence. Adults between roughly 18 and 100 years of age took part from about two dozen US areas. Clinical histories supplied by participants themselves formed the basis of cohort assignment. The data belong to a study of blood T cell repertoires in COVID-19. Study overall: Sources were T cells, B-cell-depleted T cells, or PBMCs; the material itself was cDNA or gDNA.

Repertoires were generated with immunoSEQ multiplex PCR, while TCRdb's copy carries only in-frame clones and drops some. The sample has fewer than 250,000 clones; about 84% are singletons. This receptor was identified in a woman aged 40 to 55 with acute COVID-19. Sequencing was performed on PBMCs or T cells enriched from blood (not recorded which).

CDR3 loop: CASSQDWATEAFF. The CDR3, as DNA: TGTGCCAGCAGCCAAGATTGGGCCACTGAAGCTTTCTTT. The chain joins TRBV14 to TRBJ1-1; D is undetermined. The CDR3 sequence is 13 residues long. Trimming cost V 0 bases and J 4 bases, with 6 bases left between them. The germline V gene encodes CDR1 SGHDN and CDR2 FVKESK.